Each of the 7 T cell receptor beta chains below was sequenced from the same sample in a study of monozygotic twins with cystic fibrosis. Assay used: immunoSEQ multiplex PCR; TCRdb lists only in-frame clones, some missing. Among more than 30,000 clones, approximately 97% were seen once, and the ten largest hold 0.17%. Sequencing was done on a sample of blood. These receptors were obtained from a girl aged 2-10 years with cystic fibrosis.

This sequence joins TRBV5-5 and TRBJ2-7; 10 bases agree with TRBD1. The J segment lost 1 base and the V segment lost 4 bases, leaving 2 bases of the junction unmatched. The CDR3 runs 14 residues. The germline gives CDR1 SGHKS, CDR2 YYEKEE (reference sequence). CDR3 loop: CASSPGQGSYEQYF. The CDR3 DNA sequence: TGTGCCAGCAGCCCGGGACAGGGGTCCTACGAGCAGTACTTC.

This clone was detected once. This rearrangement joins TRBV7-9 to TRBJ1-1; no clear D gene. The CDR3 loop spans 14 amino acids. The germline V gene has CDR1 SEHNR and CDR2 FQNEAQ (reference sequence). Between the trimmed V and J ends, which lost 5 bases and 7 bases, there was a span of 17 bases. The CDR3 spells CASSHHRLGSEAFF. In DNA, the CDR3 is TGTGCCAGCAGCCACCACCGCTTGGGGAGTGAAGCTTTCTTT.

This chain links TRBV18 with TRBJ1-1; the D gene is possibly TRBD1 (6 bases). V was pared by 1 base and J by 1 base, with 13 bases between. This CDR3 is built from 16 residues. CDR1 is KGHSH, CDR2 LQKENI, per germline. The CDR3 protein is CASSPLAGVQNTEAFF. For the CDR3, the DNA is TGTGCCAGCTCACCACTAGCAGGGGTCCAGAACACTGAAGCTTTCTTT.

The CDR3 reads CAREGSTEAFF. The CDR3, as DNA: TGCGCCAGGGAGGGGAGCACTGAAGCTTTCTTT. This chain connects TRBV10-1 to TRBJ1-1; D may be TRBD1 (5 bases). V lost 9 bases, J lost 4 bases, and 9 bases lay in between. Germline CDR1 and CDR2: WNHNN and SYGVQD (reference sequence). This CDR3 is 11 amino acids long.

In nucleotides, the CDR3 is TGTGCCAGTAGTTCCGGGACTAGCTACGGCACAGATACGCAGTATTTT. Its translation is CASSSGTSYGTDTQYF. This chain uses TRBV19 with TRBJ2-3, with TRBD2 matching over 9 bases. The CDR3 extends over 16 amino acids. Germline CDR1 and CDR2: LNHDA and SQIVND (reference sequence). V shed 5 bases and J 1 base; nucleotides not matched to a gene: 7.

This chain connects TRBV5-1 to TRBJ2-5, with TRBD1 matching over 10 bases. CDR3 length: 15 amino acids. V was clipped by 2 bases and J by 4 bases; unmatched bases: 5. Per germline, CDR1 SGHRS and CDR2 YFSETQ. CDR3 amino acids: CASSFGQGGPETQYF. CDR3 nucleotide sequence: TGCGCCAGCAGCTTCGGACAGGGGGGACCAGAGACCCAGTACTTC.

The chain couples TRBV7-2 to TRBJ1-1, with D hard to call. Trimming stripped 3 bases from V and 5 bases from J, with 13 bases between. The germline V gene encodes CDR1 SGHTA and CDR2 FQGNSA. The CDR3 spans 14 residues. CDR3 in amino acids: CASSLFSGTTEAFF. The CDR3 DNA is TGTGCCAGCAGCTTGTTTTCGGGAACGACTGAAGCTTTCTTT.